Each of the 14 T cell receptor beta chains below was sequenced from the same sample in a study of T cell clonality in common variable immunodeficiency. The study, taken as a whole, reports: Common variable immunodeficiency TCR beta sequences reportedly had fewer deletions and N-nucleotide insertions.

Data came from immunoSEQ multiplex PCR; TCRdb stores just in-frame clones and leaves some out. The specimen gives 32,000 or so clones without singletons; the ten biggest hold less than 8%. What these receptors recognize is not known. Input material: peripheral blood mononuclear cells. The receptors originated from a human donor with common variable immunodeficiency.

This clone occurred many times. The CDR3 end falls 3 residues outside the read, so it is completed with the germline J gene. V and J are TRBV14 and TRBJ1-1; D remains ambiguous. The V gene lost 4 bases and the J gene lost 6 bases, with 9 bases spanning the gap. In germline, CDR1 is SGHDN, CDR2 FVKESK. The CDR3 has 12 residues. The CDR3 reads CASSRQRSEAFF. The DNA read from the CDR3 is TGTGCCAGCAGCCGGCAGAGGTCTGAA.

With respect to this clone: The missing CDR3 end, 3 residues past where the read stops, is filled in from the germline J gene. The chain joins TRBV7-2 to TRBJ2-7; 8 bases match TRBD2. Germline lookup yields CDR1 SGHTA and CDR2 FQGNSA. V lost 3 bases, J lost 1 base, and 2 bases stayed unmatched. The CDR3 is made up of 14 amino acids. The CDR3 here is CASSLGGGSYEQYF. The covered CDR3 bases are TGTGCCAGCAGCTTGGGCGGGGGGTCCTACGAG.

CDR3 DNA, as far as it was read: TGTGCCAGCTCACCACCGACAGGCGCAGATACG. This sequence encodes CASSPPTGADT. The CDR3 in its entirety is CASSPPTGADTQYF. The chain links TRBV18 to TRBJ2-3; maybe TRBD1 (6 bases). The read ends 3 residues early relative to the CDR3; the germline J gene fills the gap. Germline lookup yields CDR1 KGHSH and CDR2 LQKENI. The CDR3 sequence is 14 residues long. V dropped 0 bases and J dropped 4 bases, with 8 bases sitting between them.

A note on this clone: The read is 3 residues too short to cover the CDR3 end, so that end is filled in from the germline J gene. This chain joins TRBV19 and TRBJ2-3, with TRBD2 matching over 7 bases. After removal of 6 bases from V and 4 bases from J, the junction contained 7 bases not matched to a gene. CDR1 is LNHDA, CDR2 SQIVND, per germline (reference sequence). The length of the CDR3 is 14 residues. The CDR3 loop reads CASSLTGGPDTQYF. The sequenced part of the CDR3 DNA is TGTGCCAGTAGCTTAACGGGGGGTCCAGATACG.

A note on this clone: The read stops 3 residues short of the end of the CDR3; the missing end is completed from the germline J gene. This chain connects TRBV19 to TRBJ1-6, with 7 bases aligning to TRBD1. Trimming took 4 bases from V and 6 from J; bases not matched to a gene: 3. The germline V gene encodes CDR1 LNHDA and CDR2 SQIVND (reference sequence). The CDR3 runs 14 residues. The sequenced part of the CDR3 DNA is TGTGCCAGTAGTACGGACAGGATTAATTCACCC. Its protein product is CASSTDRINSP. The complete CDR3 protein is CASSTDRINSPLHF.

This clone occurred a few times. Read coverage stops 3 residues before the CDR3 terminus; the germline J gene supplies the remainder. The chain combines TRBV6-1 with TRBJ1-6; possibly TRBD1 for D (5 bases). This CDR3 spans 15 amino acids. Trimming pared 2 bases from V and 9 bases from J, leaving 14 bases between. Germline assignment: CDR1 MNHNS and CDR2 SASEGT. The CDR3 bases that were read are TGTGCCAGCAGTGAATCCACAGGATACGGTTCACCC. Its translation is CASSESTGYGSP. The whole CDR3 sequence reads CASSESTGYGSPLHF.

To note about this clone: The missing CDR3 end, 3 residues past where the read stops, is filled in from the germline J gene. The V call is TRBV7-9, the J call TRBJ1-5; TRBD1 might be the D (5 bases). The ends were cut back, 1 base at V and 7 bases at J, with 14 bases in the middle. Germline values: CDR1 SEHNR, CDR2 FQNEAQ (reference sequence). The CDR3 sequence is 15 residues long. The sequenced CDR3 bases are TGTGCCAGCAGCTTAGGGGCGGGGGTCGAACAGCCC. Translated, it gives CASSLGAGVEQP. The whole CDR3 region reads CASSLGAGVEQPQHF.

This clone was counted many times. The read terminates 3 residues ahead of where the CDR3 ends, so the germline J gene completes it. This chain links TRBV5-1 with TRBJ2-7; TRBD1 might be the D (6 bases). The CDR3 is 17 residues long. CDR1 is SGHRS and CDR2 is YFSETQ in the germline V gene. The ends were cut back, 0 bases at V and 0 bases at J, with 16 bases in the middle. The part of the CDR3 DNA that was read is TGCGCCAGCAGCTTGGCCCTCGGCCGGGACACCTCCTACGAG. It is translated as CASSLALGRDTSYE. The entire CDR3 protein reads CASSLALGRDTSYEQYF.

This clone was observed a handful of times. Sequencing ends 3 residues short of the CDR3 end; the germline J gene provides the rest. The chain uses TRBV6-2 or TRBV6-3 and TRBJ2-7, with TRBD1 as a possible D gene (5 bases). The CDR3 sequence is 16 residues long. Per germline, CDR1 MNHEY and CDR2 SVGEGT. Trimming shortened V by 2 bases and J by 0 bases, and 14 bases separated the two germline ends. Partial CDR3 DNA: TGTGCCAGCAGTTACCCACAGGAAAAGGGCTCCTACGAG. It yields the protein CASSYPQEKGSYE. The complete CDR3 protein is CASSYPQEKGSYEQYF.

Only a few counts were recorded for this clone. Sequencing ends 3 residues short of the CDR3 end; the germline J gene provides the rest. The chain couples TRBV18 to TRBJ2-3, with 13 positions matching TRBD2. The V gene end was trimmed by 8 bases and the J gene end by 2 bases; junction bases not matched to a gene: 4. Germline CDR1 and CDR2: KGHSH and LQKENI. The CDR3 has 15 amino acids. The covered CDR3 bases are TGTGCCAGCACCGGGACTAGCGGGGCCACAGATACG. It yields the protein CASTGTSGATDT. The CDR3, in full, reads CASTGTSGATDTQYF.

The sample holds a few counts of this clone. The CDR3 end lies 3 residues beyond the end of the read and is filled in from the germline J gene. This chain connects TRBV10-3 to TRBJ2-7, with D possibly being TRBD2 (5 bases). V was clipped by 9 bases and J by 3 bases, with 21 bases between them. The CDR3 totals 15 residues. Germline CDR1 is ENHRY and CDR2 is SYGVKD. CDR3 DNA, as far as it was read: TGTGCCATTTCCGATCCTATCTCCGGGGTCTACGAG. It encodes CAISDPISGVYE. The entire CDR3 protein is CAISDPISGVYEQYF.

This clone has a handful of counts. The read comes to an end 3 residues before the CDR3 does, leaving the germline J gene to fill in the end. This rearrangement joins TRBV2 to TRBJ2-2; the match to TRBD2 covers 9 bases. Germline V gene sequence: CDR1 SNHLY, CDR2 FYNNEI. The CDR3 totals 17 residues. The V segment lost 5 bases and the J segment 1 base; nucleotides outside the gene matches: 8. Partial CDR3 DNA: TGTGCCAGCAGTATACAGCGGGGGGCCGGGAACACCGGGGAG. Translation: CASSIQRGAGNTGE. The whole CDR3 protein reads CASSIQRGAGNTGELFF.

This clone was detected only a few times. Read data end 3 residues before the CDR3 end; the end is taken from the germline J gene. This rearrangement joins TRBV6-2 or TRBV6-3 to TRBJ2-5; D remains unclear. The CDR3 runs 16 residues. Trimming cost V 1 base and J 3 bases, with 15 bases left between them. Germline V gene data show CDR1 as MNHEY and CDR2 as SVGEGT. The CDR3 DNA, read in part, is TGTGCCAGCAGTTACTTGTTGACTCTACCTAAAGAGACC. Encoded protein: CASSYLLTLPKET. The complete CDR3 protein is CASSYLLTLPKETQYF.

By sample fraction, this clone is medium-sized. From the germline J gene comes the end of the CDR3, since the read stops 3 residues before it. The chain links TRBV19 to TRBJ2-3; 12 nucleotides agree with TRBD2. The V gene's germline CDR1 is LNHDA and CDR2 SQIVND (reference sequence). The length of the CDR3 is 19 residues. V dropped 9 bases and J dropped 0; count of bases not matched to a gene: 16. The DNA read from the CDR3 is TGTGCCAGCCGAGCCCTGGGGCTAGCGGGGGGGACTAGCACAGATACG. This encodes CASRALGLAGGTSTDT. The whole CDR3 sequence is CASRALGLAGGTSTDTQYF.